One and the same sample provided the 28 T cell receptor beta chains below, sequenced in a study of cytomegalovirus exposure and HLA in healthy donors. Primers included in the PCR were 60 Vbeta and 13 Jbeta primers. TCRdb's copy holds only in-frame clones and misses some; the assay was immunoSEQ multiplex PCR. Among 100,000 or so clones listed, around 78% were seen once. The specimen was PBMCs. The receptors come from a woman in her thirties or forties in good health and CMV-seropositive.

V and J are TRBV6-1 and TRBJ2-7; 13 bases are shared with TRBD2. Losses at the gene ends were 0 bases for V and 2 bases for J; bases not matched to a gene: 10. Per the germline V gene, CDR1 is MNHNS and CDR2 is SASEGT. CDR3 length: 19 amino acids. The CDR3 protein is CASSEAPPGTSGVTYEQYF. CDR3 nucleotides: TGTGCCAGCAGTGAAGCGCCCCCCGGGACTAGCGGGGTCACCTACGAGCAGTACTTC.

The rearrangement links TRBV29-1 to TRBJ2-7; D might be TRBD1 (5 bases). The germline V and J ends were trimmed by 6 bases and 6 bases, with 12 bases remaining between them. This CDR3 has 11 residues. Germline V gene lookup returns CDR1 SQVTM and CDR2 ANQGSEA. CDR3 residues: CSVPWGAEQYF. CDR3 bases: TGCAGCGTGCCGTGGGGCGCCGAGCAGTACTTC.

The chain has TRBV27 and TRBJ2-7; 9 nucleotides match TRBD1. The germline gives CDR1 MNHEY, CDR2 SMNVEV (reference sequence). This CDR3 is 13 amino acids long. V lost 3 bases, J lost 4 bases, and 1 base stayed unmatched. CDR3 coding DNA: TGTGCCAGCAGTTTCGGACAGGGGTACGAGCAGTACTTC. Residues: CASSFGQGYEQYF.

The rearrangement links TRBV11-2 to TRBJ2-1; 8 bases align to TRBD2. V was clipped by 4 bases and J by 0 bases; unmatched bases: 8. This CDR3 spans 17 amino acids. Germline CDR1 SGHAT, CDR2 FQNNGV. CDR3 amino acids: CASSWHTGTSSYNEQFF. The CDR3 nucleotides read TGTGCCAGCAGCTGGCACACCGGGACTAGCTCCTACAATGAGCAGTTCTTC. Together with reference TRBV11-2 and TRBJ2-1, the CDR3 gives the full variable domain: EAGVAQSPRYKIIEKRQSVAFWCNPISGHATLYWYQQILGQGPKLLIQFQNNGVVDDSQLPKDRFSAERLKGVDSTLKIQPAKLEDSAVYLCASSWHTGTSSYNEQFFGPGTRLTVL.

This clone was counted between two and nine times. One end of the junction varies from germline; a read error may be responsible. The genes are TRBV27 and TRBJ1-2; weak D call: TRBD1 (6 bases). The germline V gene has CDR1 MNHEY and CDR2 SMNVEV (reference sequence). CDR3 length equals 12 residues. CDR3 residues: CAAWTANYGYTF. The DNA of the CDR3 is TGTGCCGCGTGGACAGCTAATTATGGCTACACCTTC.

The chain joins TRBV18 to TRBJ2-5; D unresolved. The CDR3 loop spans 15 amino acids. V dropped 2 bases and J dropped 4 bases, with 14 bases sitting between them. Germline CDR1 KGHSH, CDR2 LQKENI. The DNA of the CDR3 is TGTGCCAGCTCACCAGACTCCCTCGTTTCAGAGACCCAGTACTTC. Translation gives CASSPDSLVSETQYF.

The gene calls are TRBV9 and TRBJ2-1; 7 nucleotides match TRBD2. Germline V gene lookup returns CDR1 SGDLS and CDR2 YYNGEE. The CDR3 spans 15 residues. Trimming took 3 bases from V and 8 from J; bases not matched to a gene: 11. CDR3 nucleotides: TGTGCCAGCAGCGCGGTCGGACTAGACAGCTATGAGCAGTTCTTC. It translates to CASSAVGLDSYEQFF.

The chain uses TRBV6-5 and TRBJ1-1; tentative D call: TRBD1 (6 bases). Germline loops: CDR1 MNHEY, CDR2 SVGAGI. V shed 6 bases and J shed 3 bases, with 14 bases lying between them. This CDR3 comprises 14 residues. This CDR3 is CASSPDSPYTEAFF. The CDR3 DNA is TGTGCCAGCAGCCCGGACAGCCCGTACACTGAAGCTTTCTTT.

This chain connects TRBV27 to TRBJ2-7; 8 bases line up with TRBD2. The CDR3 length is 13 residues. The V gene's germline CDR1 is MNHEY and CDR2 SMNVEV (reference sequence). J was trimmed by 7 bases and V by 6 bases; bases with no gene match: 8. Here the CDR3 DNA reads TGTGCCAGCAGACCCCTGACTAGCGCGGAGCAGTACTTC. Protein product: CASRPLTSAEQYF.

This chain links TRBV5-1 with TRBJ2-3, with 7 bases aligning to TRBD1. CDR3 size: 16 residues. Germline V gene data show CDR1 as SGHRS and CDR2 as YFSETQ. Unmatched junction bases numbered 14, after V lost 4 bases and J lost 6 bases. DNA of the CDR3: TGCGCCAGCAGCCTGAACGTTGAAGGGGGCATGGATACGCAGTATTTT. Its translation: CASSLNVEGGMDTQYF. Full variable domain (remainder filled in from reference TRBV5-1 and TRBJ2-3): KAGVTQTPRYLIKTRGQQVTLSCSPISGHRSVSWYQQTPGQGLQFLFEYFSETQRNKGNFPGRFSGRQFSNSRSEMNVSTLELGDSALYLCASSLNVEGGMDTQYFGPGTRLTVL.

This clone came up once. The chain uses TRBV28 and TRBJ1-1; a possible D gene is TRBD1 (5 bases). The CDR3 consists of 13 residues. The germline V gene has CDR1 MDHEN and CDR2 SYDVKM. Trimming pared 7 bases from V and 7 bases from J, leaving 16 bases between. The CDR3 region has the DNA TGTGCCAGCATTACGGGGGGTCAGGGTGAAGCTTTCTTT. Amino acids: CASITGGQGEAFF.

The V call is TRBV7-9, the J call TRBJ1-1; maybe TRBD1 (5 bases). Germline CDR1 is SEHNR and CDR2 is FQNEAQ (reference sequence). The CDR3 totals 14 residues. V was clipped by 0 bases and J by 1 base, with 6 bases between them. CDR3 region: CASSLAGQNTEAFF. As DNA, the CDR3 is TGTGCCAGCAGCTTAGCGGGGCAGAACACTGAAGCTTTCTTT.

The chain has TRBV7-2 and TRBJ2-1; a possible D gene is TRBD2 (5 bases). V gave up 10 bases and J gave up 8 bases, with 30 bases separating them. CDR3 size: 17 residues. Germline-derived CDR1 and CDR2 are SGHTA and FQGNSA. The CDR3 is CANSSTPKSGWTHEQFF. For the CDR3, the DNA is TGTGCCAACAGTTCCACGCCCAAATCGGGCTGGACTCATGAGCAGTTCTTC.

V usage is TRBV30 and J usage is TRBJ2-7; TRBD1 aligns across 8 bases. J lost 7 bases, V lost 3 bases, and 14 bases had no gene match. This CDR3 comprises 15 residues. The germline V gene encodes CDR1 GTSNPN and CDR2 SVGIG (reference sequence). The CDR3 region has the DNA TGTGCCTGGAGGGTCCGGGACAGGAGGCATCGAGAGCAGTACTTC. Protein: CAWRVRDRRHREQYF.

The J gene is TRBJ1-4, the V gene TRBV6-5; 11 bases are shared with TRBD1. CDR1 and CDR2 (germline): MNHEY, SVGAGI. Losses at the gene ends were 0 bases for V and 5 bases for J; bases not matched to a gene: 2. The CDR3 is made up of 16 amino acids. CDR3: CASSYSRTGGNEKLFF. CDR3 bases: TGTGCCAGCAGTTACTCGAGGACAGGGGGCAATGAAAAACTGTTTTTT.

This chain joins TRBV2 and TRBJ2-7; TRBD1 agrees at 7 bases. The germline gives CDR1 SNHLY, CDR2 FYNNEI. V trimming: 6 bases; J trimming: 5 bases; junction bases outside the gene matches: 16. The CDR3 extends over 16 amino acids. CDR3 region: CASSEPPQPDRDEQYF. In DNA, the CDR3 is TGTGCCAGCAGCGAACCCCCCCAACCTGACAGGGACGAGCAGTACTTC.

In this sample, this clone turned up a few times. This sequence joins TRBV5-1 and TRBJ2-2; 9 nucleotides align to TRBD1. Germline CDR1 reads SGHRS; CDR2 reads YFSETQ. CDR3 length: 16 residues. Unmatched junction bases numbered 8, after V lost 3 bases and J lost 5 bases. As DNA, the CDR3 is TGCGCCAGCAGCTGGACCGGGACAGGGACAACCGGGGAGCTGTTTTTT. Translating it yields CASSWTGTGTTGELFF. Full variable domain (missing parts from reference TRBV5-1 and TRBJ2-2): KAGVTQTPRYLIKTRGQQVTLSCSPISGHRSVSWYQQTPGQGLQFLFEYFSETQRNKGNFPGRFSGRQFSNSRSEMNVSTLELGDSALYLCASSWTGTGTTGELFFGEGSRLTVL.

This chain links TRBV28 with TRBJ2-7; 10 bases are shared with TRBD1. CDR1 MDHEN and CDR2 SYDVKM come from the germline V gene. With 4 bases clipped from V and 3 bases from J, the junction kept 6 bases outside the gene matches. The length of the CDR3 is 15 residues. The CDR3 DNA sequence: TGTGCCAGCAGTTCCTACCGGGACAGGGGCTACGAGCAGTACTTC. Its translation is CASSSYRDRGYEQYF.

The sample holds a few counts of this clone. One end of the junction varies from germline; a read error may be responsible. J is TRBJ2-3 and V is TRBV7-9; 9 positions match TRBD1. The CDR3 spans 12 residues. Germline V gives CDR1 SEHNR, CDR2 FQNEAQ (reference sequence). The CDR3 DNA is TGTTCCAGCAGCTTCCCGGGACAGGGTGGTGCTTTT. It is translated as CSSSFPGQGGAF.

The V gene is TRBV7-9, the J gene TRBJ2-1, with 8 bases lining up with TRBD2. The CDR3 is 15 amino acids. The germline V gene has CDR1 SEHNR and CDR2 FQNEAQ (reference sequence). Trimming cost V 6 bases and J 0 bases; bases outside gene matches: 4. In DNA form, the CDR3 reads TGTGCCAGCAGTCTACTAGCGGACTCCTACAATGAGCAGTTCTTC. Residues: CASSLLADSYNEQFF.

V and J are TRBV6-6 and TRBJ2-7; 8 bases are shared with TRBD1. V shed 3 bases, J shed 6 bases, and the junction held 7 bases outside the gene matches. This CDR3 has 14 amino acids. Germline V gene data show CDR1 as MNHNY and CDR2 as SVGAGI (reference sequence). Written as DNA, the CDR3 is TGTGCCAGCAGTTATGGACAGGGACCGGGCGAGCAGTACTTC. Translating gives CASSYGQGPGEQYF.

The chain links TRBV9 to TRBJ2-5, with D possibly matching TRBD1 (5 bases). The ends were cut back, 2 bases at V and 4 bases at J, with 9 bases in the middle. This CDR3 is 13 amino acids long. The germline V gene encodes CDR1 SGDLS and CDR2 YYNGEE. The DNA for the CDR3 is TGTGCCAGCAGCGTTTCAGGGATAGAGACCCAGTACTTC. Its protein is CASSVSGIETQYF.

This rearrangement joins TRBV19 to TRBJ2-1; 7 bases match TRBD1. The trim removed 1 base at V and 14 bases at J, leaving 8 bases unmatched. The CDR3 consists of 13 residues. Germline V lookup: CDR1 LNHDA, CDR2 SQIVND (reference sequence). The CDR3 reads CASSIGPGTAEFF. CDR3 nucleotide sequence: TGTGCCAGTAGTATAGGCCCCGGGACAGCTGAGTTCTTC.

V gene TRBV11-2 combines with J gene TRBJ2-1; TRBD2 is a possible D gene (6 bases). This CDR3 is built from 12 residues. Trimming took off 5 bases at V and 8 bases at J, with 10 bases between the two ends. Germline assignment: CDR1 SGHAT and CDR2 FQNNGV. The chain's CDR3 is CASSGTSHEQFF. Written as DNA, the CDR3 is TGTGCCAGCAGCGGAACTAGCCATGAGCAGTTCTTC.

This clone has a single count. The V and J genes are TRBV18 and TRBJ2-3, with D possibly being TRBD1 (5 bases). V was trimmed by 1 base and J by 4 bases, leaving 12 bases between them. From germline, CDR1 is KGHSH and CDR2 LQKENI. The CDR3 is made up of 15 amino acids. The CDR3 bases are TGTGCCAGCTCACCACTCACAGGCGGCGCAGATACGCAGTATTTT. Amino acid sequence: CASSPLTGGADTQYF.

This clone was counted once. The genes are TRBV7-2 and TRBJ1-5, with TRBD1 as a possible D gene (5 bases). CDR3 length equals 13 residues. Trimming pared 0 bases from V and 9 bases from J, leaving 9 bases between. Germline-derived CDR1 and CDR2 are SGHTA and FQGNSA. The chain's CDR3 is CASSLARVRPQHF. The CDR3, as DNA: TGTGCCAGCAGCTTAGCCAGGGTGAGGCCCCAGCATTTT.

There are a few counts of this clone. This rearrangement joins TRBV11-3 to TRBJ1-1; no definite D call. This CDR3 region has 14 residues. The germline CDR1 and CDR2 sequences are SGHNT and YENEEA. V was pared by 3 bases and J by 11 bases, with 19 bases between. The chain's CDR3 is CASSFSGVTLTAFF. In nucleotides, the CDR3 is TGTGCCAGCAGCTTCAGTGGAGTAACACTGACGGCTTTCTTT.

The genes are TRBV28 and TRBJ2-7, with D maybe TRBD1 (5 bases). V was trimmed by 3 bases and J by 1 base, leaving 7 bases between them. The CDR3 consists of 13 residues. CDR1 is MDHEN and CDR2 is SYDVKM in the germline V gene. The CDR3 DNA is TGTGCCAGCAGTTTTGCAGGGTCCTACGAGCAGTACTTC. Translation: CASSFAGSYEQYF. Drawing the rest from reference TRBV28 and TRBJ2-7, the complete variable domain is DVKVTQSSRYLVKRTGEKVFLECVQDMDHENMFWYRQDPGLGLRLIYFSYDVKMKEKGDIPEGYSVSREKKERFSLILESASTNQTSMYLCASSFAGSYEQYFGPGTRLTVT.